The 17 T cell receptor beta chains listed next were all sequenced from one sample in a study of TIL therapy for anti-PD-1-resistant metastatic lung cancer. The immunoSEQ assay was v3. The protocol was immunoSEQ multiplex PCR, while the TCRdb copy is restricted to in-frame clones and leaves out a portion. The sample contains tens of thousands of clones, over 60% of which appear only once. Indicated time point: pre-treatment sample, taken before nivolumab and TIL therapy. Pleural nodules or supraclavicular lymph nodes made up most of the excised metastases sampled. Sequencing was performed on tumor tissue, taken at baseline. Every receptor here comes from a person aged 25-85 years with non-small cell lung cancer.

V gene TRBV18 combines with J gene TRBJ2-1; D ambiguous. The germline V gene encodes CDR1 KGHSH and CDR2 LQKENI. V was trimmed by 3 bases and J by 6 bases, leaving 6 bases between them. This CDR3 spans 12 amino acids. The chain's CDR3 is CASSPDLNEQFF. CDR3 coding DNA: TGTGCCAGCTCACCCGACCTCAATGAGCAGTTCTTC. Together with reference TRBV18 and TRBJ2-1, the CDR3 gives the full variable domain: NAGVMQNPRHLVRRRGQEARLRCSPMKGHSHVYWYRQLPEEGLKFMVYLQKENIIDESGMPKERFSAEFPKEGPSILRIQQVVRGDSAAYFCASSPDLNEQFFGPGTRLTVL.

V gene TRBV19 combines with J gene TRBJ1-2; D call uncertain. Trimming removed 9 bases from V and 7 bases from J, with 12 bases in between. The CDR3 has 11 residues. CDR1 and CDR2 (germline): LNHDA, SQIVND (reference sequence). The CDR3 nucleotides read TGTGCCAGCTTTTCGGGGTCTGGCTACACCTTC. It is translated as CASFSGSGYTF.

The J gene is TRBJ1-1, the V gene TRBV5-1; D is unclear. CDR1 and CDR2 (germline): SGHRS, YFSETQ. The CDR3 contains 14 residues. Trimming shortened V by 4 bases and J by 1 base, and 11 bases separated the two germline ends. In DNA form, the CDR3 reads TGCGCCAGCAGCCGGTCACGGGAGAACACTGAAGCTTTCTTT. Translating it yields CASSRSRENTEAFF.

This sequence joins TRBV6-5 and TRBJ1-3; D is ambiguous. The CDR3 sequence is 16 residues long. V gave up 3 bases and J gave up 0 bases, with 12 bases separating them. CDR1 is MNHEY, CDR2 SVGAGI, per germline. CDR3 sequence reads: CASSYGRAPSGNTIYF. CDR3 coding DNA: TGTGCCAGCAGTTATGGGAGGGCCCCCTCTGGAAACACCATATATTTT.

In its sample, this clone was seen a few times. This rearrangement joins TRBV5-1 to TRBJ2-6; 9 nucleotides match TRBD1. Unmatched junction bases numbered 6, after V lost 6 bases and J lost 2 bases. Germline CDR1 SGHRS, CDR2 YFSETQ. The CDR3 is 16 residues long. The CDR3: CASTVTGGAGANVLTF. The DNA of the CDR3 is TGCGCCAGCACCGTCACAGGGGGCGCTGGGGCCAACGTCCTGACTTTC.

The CDR3 loop reads CASSQESGGSYEQYF. As DNA, the CDR3 is TGTGCCAGCAGCCAAGAAAGCGGGGGGTCCTACGAGCAGTACTTC. V is TRBV4-2 and J is TRBJ2-7; 9 positions agree with TRBD2. Germline CDR1 LGHNA, CDR2 YNFKEQ. This CDR3 has 15 residues. With 0 bases clipped from V and 1 base from J, the junction kept 1 base outside the gene matches.

The V call is TRBV18, the J call TRBJ2-3; TRBD2 aligns across 7 bases. The CDR3 loop spans 16 amino acids. The germline gives CDR1 KGHSH, CDR2 LQKENI. The junction had 8 bases not matched to a gene; V was cut back by 3 bases and J by 2 bases. CDR3 loop: CASSPPSRGVTDTQYF. CDR3 coding DNA: TGTGCCAGCTCACCGCCGTCACGGGGGGTCACAGATACGCAGTATTTT.

The gene calls are TRBV27 and TRBJ1-2; 9 bases match TRBD1. Losses at the gene ends were 2 bases for V and 3 bases for J; bases not matched to a gene: 1. CDR1 and CDR2 from the germline V gene are MNHEY and SMNVEV (reference sequence). The CDR3 totals 14 residues. CDR3 sequence: CASSLRQGDYGYTF. CDR3 nucleotides: TGTGCCAGCAGTTTAAGACAGGGGGACTATGGCTACACCTTC.

The rearrangement joins TRBV27 to TRBJ1-5; D not certain. V lost 6 bases and J 2 bases, leaving 14 bases between the germline ends. This CDR3 comprises 15 residues. CDR1 MNHEY and CDR2 SMNVEV come from the germline V gene (reference sequence). CDR3 DNA: TGTGCCAGCAGCCTATCCCCCGGCGGCAATCAGCCCCAGCATTTT. As protein: CASSLSPGGNQPQHF.

On this clone: The germline gene is not matched at one end of the junction; a read error may be the cause. The chain combines TRBV11-1 with TRBJ2-1; 7 nucleotides match TRBD2. Germline V CDR1 and CDR2: SGHAT, FQDESV (reference sequence). CDR3 size: 12 residues. CDR3 bases: TGTGCCAGCAGTTTAGCGGGTGGTGAGCAGTTCTTC. Amino acid sequence: CASSLAGGEQFF.

The rearrangement joins TRBV11-1 to TRBJ1-4; possible D gene TRBD1, 6 bases. Between the trimmed V and J ends, which lost 5 bases and 0 bases, there was a span of 13 bases. The length of the CDR3 is 16 residues. CDR1 is SGHAT and CDR2 is FQDESV in the germline V gene (reference sequence). The CDR3 nucleotides read TGTGCCAGCAGCCCCGGGACACGTTCAACTAATGAAAAACTGTTTTTT. Translated: CASSPGTRSTNEKLFF.

This clone appeared a few times. This rearrangement joins TRBV7-2 to TRBJ2-7, with TRBD1 as a possible D gene (5 bases). Germline lookup yields CDR1 SGHTA and CDR2 FQGNSA. Trimming stripped 5 bases from V and 7 bases from J, with 12 bases between. The CDR3 sequence is 12 residues long. CDR3 sequence (DNA): TGTGCCAGCAGCCTTGACAGTTGGGAGCAGTACTTC. It codes for CASSLDSWEQYF.

Only a few counts were recorded for this clone. The chain links TRBV6-6 to TRBJ1-5, with 8 bases fitting TRBD1. V was pared by 5 bases and J by 8 bases, with 5 bases of the junction left unmatched. Germline CDR1 MNHNY, CDR2 SVGAGI (reference sequence). This CDR3 has 13 residues. Written as DNA, the CDR3 is TGTGCCAGCAGTAACAGGGGGAGGGAGCCCCAGCATTTT. Protein: CASSNRGREPQHF.

By share of the sample, this clone is medium-sized. The DNA for the CDR3 is TGTGCCAGCAGTGAAACTAGCTACAGTTACGAGCAGTACTTC. Translated, it gives CASSETSYSYEQYF. The gene calls are TRBV6-1 and TRBJ2-7, with D perhaps matching TRBD2 (6 bases). CDR1 and CDR2 (germline): MNHNS, SASEGT. The CDR3 sequence is 14 residues long. Trimming shortened V by 2 bases and J by 4 bases, and 12 bases separated the two germline ends.

This clone was counted a few times. The chain uses TRBV29-1 and TRBJ2-7; D is unresolved. CDR3 length: 14 amino acids. V gave up 3 bases and J gave up 0 bases, with 12 bases separating them. From germline, CDR1 is SQVTM and CDR2 ANQGSEA. CDR3 coding DNA: TGCAGCGTTGAGATTTCGCGGCACTCCTACGAGCAGTACTTC. Translation: CSVEISRHSYEQYF.

V gene TRBV5-1 combines with J gene TRBJ1-1; no definite D call. Germline assignment: CDR1 SGHRS and CDR2 YFSETQ. This CDR3 region has 13 residues. The V gene lost 0 bases and the J gene lost 3 bases, with 6 bases spanning the gap. The CDR3 DNA sequence: TGCGCCAGCAGCTTGGCCGGGGACACTGAAGCTTTCTTT. Residues: CASSLAGDTEAFF.

This clone is a singleton in its sample. Written as DNA, the CDR3 is TGCGCCAGCAGTGCGGACAGGAGGCTAGCCAAAAACATTCAGTACTTC. Protein sequence: CASSADRRLAKNIQYF. The rearrangement uses TRBV10-1 and TRBJ2-4; 7 bases are a match to TRBD1. With 4 bases clipped from V and 0 bases from J, the junction kept 6 bases outside the gene matches. Germline lookup yields CDR1 WNHNN and CDR2 SYGVQD (reference sequence). The CDR3 consists of 16 residues.